This TCR beta chain was identified in a study of blood T cell repertoires in COVID-19. The protocol was immunoSEQ multiplex PCR, while the TCRdb copy is restricted to in-frame clones and leaves out a portion. The sample shows fewer than 250,000 clones, around 90% of them seen only once. Self-reported history from a screening survey and questionnaire set each donor's cohort. In germline, CDR1 is LNHDA, CDR2 SQIVND (reference sequence). The CDR3 totals 15 residues. Trimming removed 4 bases from V and 7 bases from J, with 19 bases in between. This receptor was identified in a woman aged 18-35 years who had recovered from COVID-19. The specimen was PBMCs or T cells enriched from blood (not recorded which). V and J are TRBV19 and TRBJ1-2; perhaps TRBD1 as D (5 bases). The CDR3 is CASSTQGQVWFGYTF. CDR3 DNA: TGTGCCAGTAGTACCCAGGGCCAGGTCTGGTTTGGCTACACCTTC.